This T cell receptor (beta chain) emerged from a study of graft-versus-host responses after intestinal transplantation. Overall study context: Recipients received multivisceral, liver-intestinal, or isolated intestinal transplants. The recipients all started with anti-thymocyte globulin induction and then took tacrolimus and steroids for three to four years. Study results and caveats: Early post-transplant HvG declines were associated with peak circulating GvH clone levels. GvH clones surfaced in recipient marrow, some emerging earlier in ileum or blood.

Remarks on this clone: As yet, its antigen is unknown.

Only in-frame clones appear in the TCRdb table, and some are missing; sequencing was by immunoSEQ multiplex PCR. The sample has 150,000 or so clones; roughly 91% are singletons. Trimming pared 4 bases from V and 0 bases from J, leaving 9 bases between. CDR1 and CDR2 from the germline V gene are SGHDT and YYEEEE. This CDR3 is 14 amino acids long. The chain has TRBV5-6 and TRBJ2-3; D may be TRBD2 (5 bases). The clonotype originates from a human donor who received an intestinal transplant. The sample was unstimulated CD4+ T cells sorted from spleen or lymph node cells, taken before intestinal transplant. CDR3 sequence reads: CASSPRTSTDTQYF. DNA for the CDR3: TGTGCCAGCAGCCCGAGGACTAGCACAGATACGCAGTATTTT.